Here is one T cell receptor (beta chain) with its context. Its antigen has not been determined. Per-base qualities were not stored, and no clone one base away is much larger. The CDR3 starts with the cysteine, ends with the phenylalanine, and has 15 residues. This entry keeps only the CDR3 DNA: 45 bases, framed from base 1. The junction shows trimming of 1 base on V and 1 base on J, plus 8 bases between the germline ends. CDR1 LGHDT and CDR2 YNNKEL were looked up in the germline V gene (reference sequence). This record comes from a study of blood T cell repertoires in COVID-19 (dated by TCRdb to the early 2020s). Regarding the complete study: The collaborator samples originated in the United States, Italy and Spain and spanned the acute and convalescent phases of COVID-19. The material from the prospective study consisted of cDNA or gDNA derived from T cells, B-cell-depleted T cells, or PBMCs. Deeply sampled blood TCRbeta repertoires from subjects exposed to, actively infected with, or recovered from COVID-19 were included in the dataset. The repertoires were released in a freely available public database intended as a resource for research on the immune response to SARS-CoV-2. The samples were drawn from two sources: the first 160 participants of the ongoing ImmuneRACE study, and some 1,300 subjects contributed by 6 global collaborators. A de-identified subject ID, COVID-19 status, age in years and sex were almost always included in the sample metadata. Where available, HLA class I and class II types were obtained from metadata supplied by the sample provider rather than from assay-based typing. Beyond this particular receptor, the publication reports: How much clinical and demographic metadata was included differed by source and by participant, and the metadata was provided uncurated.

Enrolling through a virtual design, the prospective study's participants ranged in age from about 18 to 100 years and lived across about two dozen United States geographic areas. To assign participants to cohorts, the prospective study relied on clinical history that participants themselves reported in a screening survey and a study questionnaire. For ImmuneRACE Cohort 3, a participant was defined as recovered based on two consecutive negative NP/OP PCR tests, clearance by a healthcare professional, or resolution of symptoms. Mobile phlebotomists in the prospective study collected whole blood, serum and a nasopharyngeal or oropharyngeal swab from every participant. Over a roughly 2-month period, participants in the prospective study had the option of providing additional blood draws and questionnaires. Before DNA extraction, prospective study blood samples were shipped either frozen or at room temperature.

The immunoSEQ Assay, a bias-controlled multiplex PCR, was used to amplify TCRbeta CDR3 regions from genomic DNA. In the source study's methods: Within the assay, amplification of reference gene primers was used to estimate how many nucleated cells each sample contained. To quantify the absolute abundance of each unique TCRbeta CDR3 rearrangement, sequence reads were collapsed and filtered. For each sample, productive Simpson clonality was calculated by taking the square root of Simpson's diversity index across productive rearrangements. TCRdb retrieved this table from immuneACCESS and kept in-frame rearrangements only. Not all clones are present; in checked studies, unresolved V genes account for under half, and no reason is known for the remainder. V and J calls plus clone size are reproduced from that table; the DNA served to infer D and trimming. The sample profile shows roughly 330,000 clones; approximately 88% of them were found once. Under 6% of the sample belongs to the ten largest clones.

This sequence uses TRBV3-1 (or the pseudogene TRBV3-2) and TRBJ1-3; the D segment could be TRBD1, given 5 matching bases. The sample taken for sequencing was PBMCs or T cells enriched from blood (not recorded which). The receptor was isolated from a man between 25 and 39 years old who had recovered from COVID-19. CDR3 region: CASSQGGASGNTIYF. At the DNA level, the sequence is TGTGCCAGCAGCCAAGGGGGCGCTTCTGGAAACACCATATATTTT.